What follows describes a single T cell receptor beta chain. This clone has only one observation. The specificity of this receptor is unknown. Nothing much larger sits one base from this clone, and base qualities are not available. Another Seattle source contributed samples from volunteer blood donors who had recovered from COVID-19. Whole blood was collected in K2EDTA tubes by collaborating institutions according to the institutions' own protocols. For TCRbeta analysis, collaborator samples were shipped as frozen whole blood, as isolated PBMCs, or as DNA extracted from either sample type. The sample is drawn from a study of blood T cell repertoires in COVID-19 (dated by TCRdb to 2018 to 2020). The study in broad terms: Samples from collaborators originated in the United States, Italy and Spain and spanned both the acute and convalescent phases of COVID-19. Deeply sampled blood TCRbeta repertoires from subjects exposed to, actively infected with, or recovered from COVID-19 were included in the dataset. The material from the prospective study consisted of cDNA or gDNA derived from T cells, B-cell-depleted T cells, or PBMCs. The samples were drawn from two sources: the first 160 participants of the ongoing ImmuneRACE study, and some 1,300 subjects contributed by 6 global collaborators. A de-identified subject ID, COVID-19 status, age in years and sex were almost always included in the sample metadata. Where available, HLA class I and class II types were taken from metadata supplied by the sample provider and were not determined by assay-based typing. The repertoires were released in a freely available public database meant as a resource for research on the immune response to SARS-CoV-2.

Overall results and qualifications from the work: The amount of clinical and demographic metadata varied by source and participant and was provided uncurated.

The immunoSEQ Assay, a bias-controlled multiplex PCR, was used to amplify TCRbeta CDR3 regions from genomic DNA. As for the original processing: The number of nucleated cells in each sample was estimated by amplification of reference gene primers within the assay. To quantify the absolute abundance of each unique TCRbeta CDR3 rearrangement, sequence reads were collapsed and filtered. Productive Simpson clonality was computed per sample as the square root of Simpson's diversity index over productive rearrangements. Here the immuneACCESS table is served through TCRdb, limited to in-frame sequences with V and J called. Missing clones are a known gap in these copies; in checked studies unresolved V genes cover under half, and the rest lacks a known reason. D and trimming come from the DNA, and the V and J calls and clone size come from that table. This sample comprises 200,000 or so clones, 85% of them detected only once. 2.9% of the sample rests with the top ten.

The receptor comes from a man aged 45-60 years who had recovered from COVID-19. Sample: peripheral blood.

The CDR3 protein: CASSSGQGLTYEQYF. The DNA sequence reads TGTGCCAGCAGCTCCGGACAGGGCCTAACCTACGAGCAGTACTTC. The chain uses TRBV27 and TRBJ2-7, with 8 middle bases fitting TRBD1. According to the germline V gene (reference sequence), CDR1 reads MNHEY and CDR2 reads SMNVEV. V has 6 bases trimmed and J has 2 bases trimmed; junction bases matching no gene number 9. Its CDR3 holds 15 amino acids, cysteine through phenylalanine. Only CDR3 DNA remains: 45 bases, in frame from the first base.